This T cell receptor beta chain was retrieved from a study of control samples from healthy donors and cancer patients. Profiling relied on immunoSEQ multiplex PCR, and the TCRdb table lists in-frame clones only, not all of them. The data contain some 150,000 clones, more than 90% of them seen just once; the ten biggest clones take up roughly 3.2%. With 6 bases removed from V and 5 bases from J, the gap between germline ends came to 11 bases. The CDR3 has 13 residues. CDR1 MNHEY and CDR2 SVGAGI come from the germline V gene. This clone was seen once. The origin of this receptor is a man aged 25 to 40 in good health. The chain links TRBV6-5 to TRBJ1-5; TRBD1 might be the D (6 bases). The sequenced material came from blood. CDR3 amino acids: CASSRGGDQPQHF. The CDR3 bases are TGTGCCAGCAGCAGGGGTGGTGATCAGCCCCAGCATTTT.